Following are 14 T cell receptor beta chains from one sample sequenced in a study of CD8+CD57+ T cells in acquired aplastic anemia. The study profiled TCR beta VDJ and CDR3 using genomic DNA as template. In TCRdb, the reads were re-called with MiXCR into one record per CDR3 protein. The profile covers some 120,000 distinct CDR3 sequences, with over 30% appearing a single time and roughly 2.7% taken by the ten largest. In patients chosen for sequencing, flow cytometry had shown CD8+CD57+ cell expansion. Source material: sorted CD4+, CD8+, or CD8+CD57+ T cells (not recorded which) from PBMCs. All receptors come from a human donor with aplastic anemia.

The chain has TRBV7-9 and TRBJ2-3, with D unresolved. V shed 5 bases and J shed 6 bases, with 9 bases lying between them. In germline, CDR1 is SEHNR, CDR2 FQNEAQ (reference sequence). This CDR3 is built from 12 residues. The chain's CDR3 is CASSVRTDTQYF. DNA for the CDR3: TGTGCCAGCAGCGTGCGGACGGATACGCAGTATTTT.

This clonotype was seen at least ten times. This sequence joins TRBV29-1 and TRBJ1-1, with 11 bases identical to TRBD1. CDR3 length: 14 amino acids. Germline CDR1 SQVTM, CDR2 ANQGSEA. The ends lost 3 bases at V and 1 base at J; junction bases unmatched: 1. CDR3 sequence: CSVDGQGANTEAFF. Written as DNA, the CDR3 is TGCAGCGTTGATGGACAGGGGGCGAACACTGAAGCTTTCTTT.

The gene calls are TRBV24-1 and TRBJ2-7, with 12 bases aligning to TRBD2. This CDR3 is built from 16 residues. CDR1 is KGHDR and CDR2 is SFDVKD in the germline V gene. J lost 2 bases, V lost 4 bases, and 5 bases had no gene match. Here the CDR3 DNA reads TGTGCCACCAGTGACCGCCCTAGCGGGGGGGCCTACGAGCAGTACGTC. It translates to CATSDRPSGGAYEQYV.

This clonotype has a single count. The chain links TRBV25-1 to TRBJ2-5; D not certain. The germline V and J ends were trimmed by 4 bases and 5 bases, with 14 bases remaining between them. The CDR3 runs to 14 residues. The germline gives CDR1 MGHDK, CDR2 SYGVNS. The CDR3 DNA reads TGTGCCAGCAGTGGTGGCGTGAGATGGGAGACCCAGTACTTC. It specifies CASSGGVRWETQYF.

The chain recombines TRBV4-3 with TRBJ1-2; no firm D call. Between the trimmed V and J ends, which lost 4 bases and 5 bases, there was a span of 14 bases. The germline V gene encodes CDR1 LGHNA and CDR2 YSLEER. The CDR3 sequence is 14 residues long. CDR3 bases: TGCGCCAGCAGCCTATACGACACTCAGTATGGCTACACCTTC. It translates to CASSLYDTQYGYTF.

The table lists this clonotype with many counts. The V gene is TRBV10-3, the J gene TRBJ2-3; TRBD2 aligns across 9 bases. The germline V gene has CDR1 ENHRY and CDR2 SYGVKD. The CDR3 spans 14 residues. J lost 4 bases, V lost 8 bases, and 7 bases had no gene match. For the CDR3, the DNA is TGTGCCATCGGCGGGGGGGCGCCCCCAGATACGCAGTATTTT. This sequence encodes CAIGGGAPPDTQYF.

This clonotype has at least ten counts. This chain connects TRBV12-3 or TRBV12-4 to TRBJ1-5; 7 positions match TRBD1. The length of the CDR3 is 17 residues. Trimming took 3 bases from V and 2 from J; bases not matched to a gene: 10. The CDR3 nucleotides read TGTGCCAGCAGTTTCTCCTGGACAGGAGGTGGCAATCAGCCCCAGCATTTT. Protein product: CASSFSWTGGGNQPQHF.

In its sample, this clonotype was seen many times. This sequence joins TRBV20-1 and TRBJ2-1; the D gene could be TRBD1 or TRBD2 (5 bases each). Trimming removed 6 bases from V and 0 bases from J, with 18 bases in between. The CDR3 length is 16 residues. Germline V gene data show CDR1 as DFQATT and CDR2 as SNEGSKA (reference sequence). CDR3 protein: CSARHHGAPSYNEQFF. In DNA, the CDR3 is TGCAGTGCCCGTCACCACGGGGCACCCTCCTACAATGAGCAGTTCTTC.

This clonotype was detected many times. V is TRBV20-1 and J is TRBJ1-5; D perhaps matches TRBD1 (6 bases). The germline gives CDR1 DFQATT, CDR2 SNEGSKA (reference sequence). CDR3 length: 12 amino acids. V lost 5 bases and J lost 4, with 9 bases in between. The CDR3 reads CSAQTGNQPQHF. DNA of the CDR3: TGCAGTGCTCAGACAGGAAATCAGCCCCAGCATTTT.

The chain employs TRBV19 and TRBJ2-2, with TRBD1 matching 8 bases. Looked up from germline, CDR1 is LNHDA and CDR2 is SQIVND (reference sequence). V trimming: 9 bases; J trimming: 6 bases; junction bases outside the gene matches: 6. The CDR3 has 13 amino acids. The CDR3, as DNA: TGTGCCAGCCAGACAGGGGTTTCCGGGGAGCTGTTTTTT. Translated: CASQTGVSGELFF.

In the case of this clonotype: A much larger clonotype is one base distant, so this may be a read error. V gene TRBV6-1 combines with J gene TRBJ2-3; D may be TRBD1 (5 bases). Germline-derived CDR1 and CDR2 are MNHNS and SASEGT. V was clipped by 8 bases and J by 3 bases, with 18 bases between them. This CDR3 is 15 amino acids long. The CDR3 spells CASGPRQGRTDTQYF. The CDR3 nucleotides are TGTGCCAGCGGTCCCCGGCAGGGAAGGACAGATACGCAGTATTTT.

The chain combines TRBV10-2 with TRBJ2-1; 11 bases line up with TRBD2. The CDR3 is made up of 18 amino acids. The germline V gene has CDR1 WSHSY and CDR2 SAAADI. V lost 4 bases to trimming and J lost 0 bases; unmatched junction nucleotides: 8. The CDR3 sequence: CASSGLAGSPSSYNEQFF. The DNA for the CDR3 is TGCGCCAGCAGTGGACTAGCGGGGTCCCCTAGCTCCTACAATGAGCAGTTCTTC.

This clonotype was recorded many times. The CDR3 reads CASSLGQGAVYEQYF. DNA for the CDR3: TGCGCCAGCAGCCTCGGACAGGGGGCGGTCTACGAGCAGTACTTC. This rearrangement joins TRBV4-3 to TRBJ2-7; 11 nucleotides agree with TRBD1. CDR1 and CDR2 (germline): LGHNA, YSLEER. V lost 4 bases, J lost 3 bases, and 5 bases stayed unmatched. The CDR3 runs to 15 residues.

A few counts support this clonotype. This sequence may be a read error, since a much larger clone differs from it by one base. The gene calls are TRBV19 and TRBJ1-5, with TRBD1 as a possible D gene (6 bases). The germline V and J ends were trimmed by 8 bases and 1 base, with 15 bases remaining between them. This CDR3 region has 15 residues. From germline, CDR1 is LNHDA and CDR2 SQIVND (reference sequence). CDR3 in DNA: TGTGCCAGTGGTGTTACAGGGTTGAGCAATCAGCCCCAGCATTTT. Protein: CASGVTGLSNQPQHF.